This is a list of T cell receptor beta chains from one sample in a study of blood T cell repertoires in COVID-19. Clones were read by immunoSEQ multiplex PCR, and TCRdb kept only the in-frame ones, dropping some. Of around 200,000 clones in the sample, roughly 88% were seen once. The sequenced material came from PBMCs or T cells enriched from blood (not recorded which). Receptors originate from a middle-aged man with acute COVID-19. CDR3s include the opening cysteine and the closing phenylalanine or tryptophan. D genes are given only for firm matches.

length,D,J,V,CDR3
11,NA,TRBJ2-7,TRBV19,CASSFGQQQYF
15,NA,TRBJ2-1,TRBV4-3,CASSGVGTGYNEQFF
14,TRBD1,TRBJ2-7,TRBV5-4,CASSLGQGSDEQYF
16,NA,TRBJ1-5,TRBV7-9,CASSTTLGPNNQPQHF
16,NA,TRBJ2-1,TRBV14,CASSQGTGSPHNEQFF
12,NA,TRBJ2-4,TRBV4-1,CASSGGQNIQYF
13,NA,TRBJ2-4,TRBV12-5,CASGFSGKNIQYF
14,NA,TRBJ1-1,TRBV28,CASSLNRAPTEAFF
15,TRBD2,TRBJ2-1,TRBV4-2,CASSQDWGGGAEQFF
17,TRBD2,TRBJ2-1,TRBV24-1,CATSTVGGLAGDNEQFF
14,TRBD1,TRBJ1-1,TRBV7-8,CASIQTGMNTEAFF
13,TRBD2,TRBJ2-1,TRBV6-5,CASSGGSNYEQFF
16,NA,TRBJ1-5,TRBV2,CASSELRVMGNQPQHF
13,TRBD2,TRBJ2-1,TRBV11-3,CASSSAGANEQFF
16,NA,TRBJ2-3,TRBV6-2/TRBV6-3,CASSYSILQAADTQYF
15,TRBD1,TRBJ1-5,TRBV28,CASGTGGMVNQPQHF
14,NA,TRBJ1-5,TRBV19,CASSTGASNQPQHF
15,TRBD1,TRBJ1-4,TRBV28,CASSSGRDREEKLFF
16,TRBD2,TRBJ2-7,TRBV4-1,CASSQDSASGAYEQYF
16,TRBD2,TRBJ2-5,TRBV28,CASSIAIAGTGETQYF
15,NA,TRBJ2-2,TRBV3-1/TRBV3-2,CASASGAANTGELFF
12,NA,TRBJ1-2,TRBV27,CASKERDYGYTF
11,NA,TRBJ2-3,TRBV12-3/TRBV12-4,CAAGGRHTQYF
13,TRBD1,TRBJ1-1,TRBV6-4,CASRGQGGTEAFF
13,NA,TRBJ2-1,TRBV15,CATSSSFHNEQFF
14,NA,TRBJ2-1,TRBV11-2,CASSLGRGAGEQFF
14,TRBD1,TRBJ1-2,TRBV29-1,CSVGTAPPSSGYTF
12,NA,TRBJ2-2,TRBV7-9,CASRLGGGELFF
13,NA,TRBJ2-4,TRBV10-3,CAISENGGQTQYF
14,NA,TRBJ2-5,TRBV18,CASSPESGQETQYF
15,TRBD2,TRBJ2-7,TRBV9,CASSVDAGGPYEQYF
16,TRBD1,TRBJ1-1,TRBV27,CASRRGTGGADTEAFF
13,NA,TRBJ1-2,TRBV12-3/TRBV12-4,CASSFPLNYGYTF
17,TRBD2,TRBJ2-7,TRBV5-4,CASSLPTSGSLIYEQYF
16,NA,TRBJ1-5,TRBV19,CASSIVLVYSNQPQHF
13,TRBD2,TRBJ2-7,TRBV28,CAVGTSGPREQYF
18,TRBD1,TRBJ1-6,TRBV6-4,CASSDRQGASRLNSPLHF
16,TRBD1,TRBJ1-3,TRBV3-1/TRBV3-2,CASTPLLTGRTNTIYF
17,TRBD1,TRBJ2-7,TRBV7-9,CASSLAAGGDVPYEQYF
14,NA,TRBJ2-2,TRBV27,CASIIGGDTGELFF